Listed here are 11 T cell receptor beta chains from one sample, sequenced in a study of blood T cells in healthy people across ages (dated by TCRdb to between 2014 and 2016). Receptor libraries were prepared by 5' RACE. A second PCR of about 6 to 11 cycles was run with a J-beta primer mix and a sample-barcoded 5' primer. Through fastp at Q25 and MiXCR, TCRdb rebuilt clones from the public reads, retaining in-frame beta chains. Rows are combined by CDR3 protein, so each entry shows the most common genes and DNA. A total of over 1,500,000 distinct CDR3 sequences appear in this sample, about 39% of them only once. More than 20% of the sample is taken by the ten largest. Sequencing was carried out using blood. These receptors were taken from a human donor in good health.

This chain uses TRBV5-1 with TRBJ1-1; D gene unclear. The V end was cut by 0 bases, the J end by 0 bases, with 12 bases between. Germline loops: CDR1 SGHRS, CDR2 YFSETQ. The CDR3 loop spans 16 amino acids. CDR3: CASSLAGKSMNTEAFF. In DNA, the CDR3 is TGCGCCAGCAGCTTGGCTGGGAAGAGTATGAACACTGAAGCTTTCTTT.

The V gene is TRBV7-2, the J gene TRBJ2-1; perhaps TRBD1 as D (5 bases). The CDR3 extends over 19 amino acids. Trimming took 4 bases from V and 7 from J, leaving 29 bases between them. Germline V gene data show CDR1 as SGHTA and CDR2 as FQGNSA. CDR3 in amino acids: CASSSYPTTTAASKNEQFF. The CDR3 DNA follows: TGTGCCAGCAGCTCCTATCCCACCACGACAGCCGCCTCTAAGAATGAGCAGTTCTTC.

The rearrangement links TRBV6-5 to TRBJ2-1; 11 bases line up with TRBD1. CDR3 length: 13 residues. Germline V gene data show CDR1 as MNHEY and CDR2 as SVGAGI. J lost 7 bases, V lost 10 bases, and 6 bases had no gene match. Written as DNA, the CDR3 is TGTGCCACTCGGACAGGGGGCGGGAATGAGCAGTTCTTC. This encodes CATRTGGGNEQFF.

This clonotype was observed a few times. V usage is TRBV4-2 and J usage is TRBJ2-3, with TRBD2 matching 7 bases. The germline V gene has CDR1 LGHNA and CDR2 YNFKEQ. The CDR3 spans 15 residues. The trim removed 0 bases at V and 14 bases at J, leaving 14 bases unmatched. The CDR3 sequence is CASSQETKLASIAYF. The CDR3 coding sequence is TGTGCCAGCAGCCAAGAGACCAAACTAGCGTCTATTGCGTATTTT.

This rearrangement joins TRBV10-3 to TRBJ2-1, with D unresolved. This CDR3 is 14 amino acids long. Per germline, CDR1 ENHRY and CDR2 SYGVKD. Trimming removed 6 bases at V and 1 base at J, with 10 bases between. The chain's CDR3 is CAIRAEGSYNEQFF. The DNA of the CDR3 is TGTGCCATCAGGGCGGAAGGGTCCTACAATGAGCAGTTCTTC.

The rearrangement uses TRBV6-2 or TRBV6-3 and TRBJ2-5, with 7 bases that match TRBD2. Trimming took 5 bases from V and 1 from J; bases not matched to a gene: 4. Germline lookup yields CDR1 MNHEY and CDR2 SVGEGT. The CDR3 is 14 amino acids. The CDR3 DNA reads TGTGCCAGCAGTACGCGGGGGTTCCAAGAGACCCAGTACTTC. This encodes CASSTRGFQETQYF.

The rearrangement joins TRBV7-8 to TRBJ1-2, with 12 bases aligning to TRBD1. The CDR3 consists of 17 residues. V lost 2 bases and J lost 6; bases outside the gene matches: 10. In germline, CDR1 is SGHVS, CDR2 FQNEAQ. As DNA, the CDR3 is TGTGCCAGCAGCTTACCGGGACAGGGGGCGCAGCGGAATGGCTACACCTTC. It yields the protein CASSLPGQGAQRNGYTF.

The table lists this clonotype with a few counts. The rearrangement links TRBV20-1 to TRBJ2-7; TRBD1 agrees at 8 bases. The germline gives CDR1 DFQATT, CDR2 SNEGSKA (reference sequence). CDR3 length: 13 residues. Germline trimming cut 6 bases from V and 2 bases from J; bases unmatched to any gene: 6. CDR3 residues: CSATGTGPYEQYF. In DNA, the CDR3 is TGCAGTGCAACCGGGACAGGCCCCTACGAGCAGTACTTC.

This clonotype was seen at least ten times. This chain joins TRBV5-1 and TRBJ2-7; D is possibly TRBD2 (5 bases). V was shortened by 5 bases and J by 3 bases, with 9 bases between the two germline ends. In germline, CDR1 is SGHRS, CDR2 YFSETQ. The CDR3 consists of 12 residues. CDR3 DNA sequence: TGCGCCAGCAGAGAGGGCAGCTACGAGCAGTACTTC. This translates into CASREGSYEQYF.

Details on this clonotype: The junction differs from germline at one of its ends, possibly a read error. This chain links TRBV6-2 or TRBV6-3 with TRBJ1-1, with TRBD1 as a possible D gene (5 bases). Germline V CDR1 and CDR2: MNHEY, SVGEGT. The CDR3 has 15 amino acids. In nucleotides, the CDR3 is TGTGTCAGCAACAATGAAGCATCAGGGCACACTGAAGCTTTCTTT. Protein: CVSNNEASGHTEAFF.

J is TRBJ2-5 and V is TRBV13, with 8 bases that match TRBD1. Germline CDR1 PRHDT, CDR2 FYEKMQ (reference sequence). This CDR3 spans 17 amino acids. The J segment lost 5 bases and the V segment lost 1 base, leaving 12 bases of the junction unmatched. CDR3 protein: CASSLDLAGTGYETQYF. The CDR3 DNA sequence: TGTGCCAGCAGCTTAGATCTCGCCGGGACAGGTTACGAGACCCAGTACTTC.